One and the same sample provided the 26 T cell receptor beta chains below, sequenced in a study of T cells in Graves' hyperthyroidism and ophthalmopathy. RNA transcripts gave rise to amplified TCR beta CDR3 regions. TCR CDR3 underwent first-round RT-PCR with the HTBI primer set. TCRdb re-called the multiplex PCR reads through MiXCR, storing one row per CDR3 protein. The sample has around 800,000 distinct CDR3 sequences, over 35% seen once. The sequenced sample was blood. These receptors originate from a man aged 18 to 30 with Graves' hyperthyroidism.

The chain employs TRBV7-2 and TRBJ1-2, with D tentatively TRBD1 (5 bases). The germline gives CDR1 SGHTA, CDR2 FQGNSA. Trimming left V 5 bases short and J 2 bases short, with 12 bases between. CDR3 length: 14 residues. In DNA, the CDR3 is TGTGCCAGCAGCGTACCGGGGCAGAACTATGGCTACACCTTC. Protein sequence: CASSVPGQNYGYTF.

This clonotype was recorded at least ten times. The chain carries TRBV29-1 and TRBJ2-7; D gene unclear. The germline V gene has CDR1 SQVTM and CDR2 ANQGSEA. This CDR3 contains 12 residues. Trimming left V 0 bases short and J 4 bases short, with 7 bases between. The CDR3 nucleotides read TGCAGCGTTGAAGACCCTTATTACGAGCAGTACTTC. Its protein is CSVEDPYYEQYF.

This clonotype has a count of ten or more. The chain employs TRBV10-3 and TRBJ2-7; D call uncertain. V lost 6 bases and J lost 0, with 9 bases in between. The CDR3 loop spans 13 amino acids. In germline, CDR1 is ENHRY, CDR2 SYGVKD. The CDR3 sequence: CAISLDGSYEQYF. In DNA, the CDR3 is TGTGCCATCAGCCTAGACGGCTCCTACGAGCAGTACTTC.

This CDR3 reads CASSNVGGTQYF. The CDR3 DNA reads as TGTGCCAGCAGTAACGTCGGGGGGACCCAGTACTTC. The chain combines TRBV6-2 or TRBV6-3 with TRBJ2-5, with D possibly being TRBD2 (6 bases). This CDR3 has 12 residues. With 5 bases removed from V and 7 bases from J, the gap between germline ends came to 11 bases. Germline CDR1 and CDR2: MNHEY and SVGEGT.

V and J are TRBV7-9 and TRBJ2-7, with a weak D call TRBD1 (5 bases). Germline V gene lookup returns CDR1 SEHNR and CDR2 FQNEAQ (reference sequence). Trimming shortened V by 4 bases and J by 0 bases, and 16 bases separated the two germline ends. The CDR3 consists of 16 residues. CDR3 loop: CASSSSRQSSSYEQYF. Here the CDR3 DNA reads TGTGCCAGCAGCTCTAGTAGACAGTCGAGCTCCTACGAGCAGTACTTC.

The rearrangement joins TRBV10-3 to TRBJ2-2; the D is unclear. CDR3 length: 10 amino acids. The germline V gene has CDR1 ENHRY and CDR2 SYGVKD. Trimming took off 7 bases at V and 8 bases at J, with 5 bases between the two ends. The DNA of the CDR3 is TGTGCCATCACCCCAGGGGAGCTGTTTTTT. Amino acid sequence: CAITPGELFF.

This clonotype was counted at least ten times. The chain is built from TRBV2 and TRBJ1-6, with D tentatively TRBD1 (6 bases). Germline CDR1 and CDR2: SNHLY and FYNNEI. Trimming cost V 8 bases and J 7 bases, with 12 bases left between them. This CDR3 spans 13 amino acids. Here the CDR3 reads CASEKGGNSPLHF. In DNA form, the CDR3 reads TGTGCCAGCGAAAAGGGGGGGAATTCACCCCTCCACTTT.

This chain uses TRBV6-5 with TRBJ1-1; TRBD1 agrees at 7 bases. V dropped 6 bases and J dropped 7; count of bases not matched to a gene: 5. The CDR3 is made up of 12 amino acids. Germline V gives CDR1 MNHEY, CDR2 SVGAGI. As DNA, the CDR3 is TGTGCCAGCAGGGGGACAGTCGGTGAAGCTTTCTTT. Its translation: CASRGTVGEAFF.

The chain has TRBV7-2 and TRBJ2-7; tentatively, D is TRBD1 (6 bases). The V gene lost 2 bases and the J gene lost 4 bases, with 12 bases spanning the gap. This CDR3 is 14 amino acids long. The germline CDR1 and CDR2 sequences are SGHTA and FQGNSA. The CDR3 DNA sequence: TGTGCCAGCAGCTTATTTGGCAGGGGTTACGAGCAGTACTTC. It encodes CASSLFGRGYEQYF.

About this clonotype: Since no conserved phenylalanine or tryptophan closes the CDR3, a read error is the likely cause. The DNA is omitted, as the CDR3 cannot be located on it reliably, and the CDR3 follows TCRdb's listing. The chain uses TRBV2 and TRBJ1-1. The germline V gene encodes CDR1 SNHLY and CDR2 FYNNEI. With termini counted, the CDR3 has 10 amino acids. The CDR3 loop is CASSENSEFY.

Remarks on this clonotype: Possible read error: a much larger clone is one base away. The chain joins TRBV7-2 to TRBJ2-7; tentative D call: TRBD1 (6 bases). The CDR3 totals 14 residues. The germline V gene has CDR1 SGHTA and CDR2 FQGNSA. The CDR3 bases are TGTGCCGGCAGCCTCCTAGGACAGCCCTACGAGCAGTACTTC. Encoded protein: CAGSLLGQPYEQYF.

The rearrangement joins TRBV6-6 to TRBJ1-2, with TRBD1 matching 7 bases. Germline-derived CDR1 and CDR2 are MNHNY and SVGAGI (reference sequence). The CDR3 sequence is 14 residues long. V was clipped by 2 bases and J by 5 bases; unmatched bases: 5. This CDR3 reads CASSYPGQIYGYTF. The CDR3 nucleotides read TGTGCCAGCAGTTACCCGGGACAGATTTATGGCTACACCTTC.

Ten or more counts support this clonotype. The chain has TRBV24-1 and TRBJ1-4, with D perhaps matching TRBD1 (5 bases). V lost 4 bases and J lost 10, with 18 bases in between. Looked up from germline, CDR1 is KGHDR and CDR2 is SFDVKD. The length of the CDR3 is 15 residues. The CDR3 nucleotides read TGTGCCACCAGTGACCCGGGCCTTCTTGGGGGAAAACTGTTTTTT. Encoded protein: CATSDPGLLGGKLFF.

Note on this clonotype: A much larger clone is a single base away; this may be a read error. The gene calls are TRBV10-3 and TRBJ1-6; D is uncertain. Germline V gene sequence: CDR1 ENHRY, CDR2 SYGVKD. Trimming left V 6 bases short and J 5 bases short, with 20 bases between. This CDR3 spans 17 amino acids. The CDR3 DNA reads as TGTGCCATCAGCATTCTCGCCGCCAGGCTAAATAATTCACCCCTCCACTTT. Protein product: CAISILAARLNNSPLHF.

Points on this clonotype: A much more abundant neighbour one base away suggests this may be a read error. The V gene is TRBV25-1, the J gene TRBJ1-1, with TRBD1 as a possible D gene (5 bases). This CDR3 spans 14 amino acids. CDR1 is MGHDK, CDR2 SYGVNS, per germline. The V gene lost 9 bases and the J gene lost 1 base, with 15 bases spanning the gap. The CDR3 here is CASAGISANTEAFF. DNA of the CDR3: TGTGCCAGTGCAGGGATAAGTGCGAACACTGAAGCTTTCTTT.

The chain recombines TRBV25-1 with TRBJ1-6; 10 positions match TRBD1. CDR3 length: 13 residues. Germline-derived CDR1 and CDR2 are MGHDK and SYGVNS. This CDR3 is CATGTGANSPLHF. The CDR3 DNA reads as TGTGCTACCGGGACAGGGGCTAATTCACCCCTCCACTTT.

This clonotype has a count of ten or more. The chain carries TRBV10-3 and TRBJ2-2; possibly TRBD2 for D (5 bases). Per the germline V gene, CDR1 is ENHRY and CDR2 is SYGVKD. The V gene lost 4 bases and the J gene lost 2 bases, with 14 bases spanning the gap. The CDR3 covers 16 residues. The CDR3 region is CAISGVASPNTGELFF. The CDR3 DNA reads as TGTGCCATCAGTGGTGTGGCTAGCCCCAACACCGGGGAGCTGTTTTTT.

This clonotype was seen more than once but under ten times. V usage is TRBV20-1 and J usage is TRBJ1-1; TRBD1 is a possible D gene (6 bases). The CDR3 runs 14 residues. V lost 3 bases, J lost 4 bases, and 15 bases lay in between. The V gene's germline CDR1 is DFQATT and CDR2 SNEGSKA (reference sequence). The CDR3, as DNA: TGCAGTGCTAGTTCTACAGGGCGGGGCACTGAAGCTTTCTTT. It encodes CSASSTGRGTEAFF.

Worth noting for this clonotype: A much larger clone differs by one base, so this may be a read error. The chain recombines TRBV7-9 with TRBJ1-1, with D possibly TRBD1 on 5 matching bases. CDR3 length equals 14 residues. The germline V and J ends were trimmed by 5 bases and 1 base, with 11 bases remaining between them. The germline V gene has CDR1 SEHNR and CDR2 FQNEAQ (reference sequence). The CDR3 protein is CASSGITGNTEAFF. CDR3 bases: TGTGCCAGCAGCGGCATTACAGGGAACACTGAAGCTTTCTTT.

The V and J genes are TRBV7-9 and TRBJ1-1; 7 bases fit TRBD1. The CDR3 runs to 19 residues. Germline V gene data show CDR1 as SEHNR and CDR2 as FQNEAQ (reference sequence). Unmatched junction bases numbered 14, after V lost 0 bases and J lost 1 base. The CDR3 sequence is CASSLASRRDSGGNTEAFF. CDR3 sequence (DNA): TGTGCCAGCAGCTTAGCATCCCGCAGGGACAGTGGGGGGAACACTGAAGCTTTCTTT.

This rearrangement joins TRBV20-1 to TRBJ2-7, with 13 bases that match TRBD2. The germline gives CDR1 DFQATT, CDR2 SNEGSKA (reference sequence). The CDR3 length is 14 residues. V lost 5 bases, J lost 6 bases, and 7 bases stayed unmatched. The DNA for the CDR3 is TGCAGTGCTTCTCGACTAGCGGGAGGATCCGAGCAGTACTTC. Protein product: CSASRLAGGSEQYF.

The chain carries TRBV9 and TRBJ2-7; 9 bases align to TRBD1. From germline, CDR1 is SGDLS and CDR2 YYNGEE. This CDR3 comprises 15 residues. Trimming took 2 bases from V and 3 from J; bases not matched to a gene: 6. The DNA of the CDR3 is TGTGCCAGCAGCGTCTTACCGGGACAGGGCTACGAGCAGTACTTC. This codes for CASSVLPGQGYEQYF.

This clonotype showed up many times. J is TRBJ1-5 and V is TRBV10-3, with 7 bases aligning to TRBD1. Trimming removed 10 bases from V and 4 bases from J; junction bases left unmatched: 4. Looked up from germline, CDR1 is ENHRY and CDR2 is SYGVKD. The CDR3 extends over 12 amino acids. The CDR3 DNA is TGTGCCACCGGACAGGAGAATCAGCCCCAGCATTTT. Translating gives CATGQENQPQHF.

The sample holds many counts of this clonotype. The chain has TRBV27 and TRBJ1-5; a weak D match, TRBD1 (5 bases). The germline CDR1 and CDR2 sequences are MNHEY and SMNVEV (reference sequence). The CDR3 length is 12 residues. V lost 2 bases and J 8 bases, leaving 7 bases between the germline ends. CDR3 in DNA: TGTGCCAGCAGTTTACCAGGGAAGCCCCAGCATTTT. It codes for CASSLPGKPQHF.

V and J are TRBV5-1 and TRBJ2-5; 7 nucleotides match TRBD2. This CDR3 is built from 14 residues. Germline assignment: CDR1 SGHRS and CDR2 YFSETQ. The J segment lost 4 bases and the V segment lost 6 bases, leaving 9 bases of the junction unmatched. CDR3 residues: CASKASLAGETQYF. In nucleotides, the CDR3 is TGCGCCAGCAAGGCCTCGTTAGCGGGAGAGACCCAGTACTTC.

The CDR3 is CASSYLGLVGQGQSYEQYF. In nucleotides, the CDR3 is TGTGCCAGCAGCTACCTCGGACTGGTGGGACAAGGTCAAAGTTACGAGCAGTACTTC. The chain links TRBV12-3 or TRBV12-4 to TRBJ2-7, with D perhaps matching TRBD1 (6 bases). Trimming left V 6 bases short and J 4 bases short, with 31 bases between. The CDR3 loop spans 19 amino acids.